This TCR beta chain was recovered during a study of response to subunit inactivated influenza vaccine. CDR3 size: 16 residues. V was pared by 4 bases and J by 7 bases, with 13 bases of the junction left unmatched. Looked up from germline, CDR1 is SGHVS and CDR2 is FQNEAQ. TCRdb used MiXCR to reprocess the RT-PCR reads, holding one entry per CDR3 protein. This sample has approximately 530,000 distinct CDR3 sequences, with under 9% found just once. This clonotype occurred many times. Its target is unknown. Overall study findings and caveats: That few new T cells are recruited by each seasonal influenza vaccination was the authors' suggestion.

The chain carries TRBV7-8 and TRBJ2-3; 8 nucleotides line up with TRBD2. The sample in question was PBMCs from blood, obtained 23 months after vaccination. This TCR was sampled from a man aged 45-69 years who received an inactivated influenza vaccine. Written as DNA, the CDR3 is TGTGCCAGCAGCTCCCCGGAACCGGGGGGGTTATATACGCAGTATTTT. Its protein product is CASSSPEPGGLYTQYF.